This T cell receptor (beta chain) emerged from a study of yellow fever vaccine responses in identical twins. Findings and caveats of the study: Vaccine-induced T cell responses in twins were reportedly observed to appear partly convergent, partly personalized.

With regard to this clonotype: What it binds is not known.

MiXCR, applied by TCRdb to the RT-PCR reads, yields one record per CDR3 protein. The sample consists of some 410 distinct CDR3 sequences, 50% to 65% of them appearing once. Trimming took 4 bases from V and 14 from J; bases not matched to a gene: 7. The CDR3 covers 12 residues. Germline CDR1 reads ENHRY; CDR2 reads SYGVKD. Sequencing was performed on T cells from blood (PBMCs), unsorted or a sorted subset (not recorded which), taken before or after yellow fever vaccination (not recorded which). The chain employs TRBV10-3 and TRBJ1-2; 10 positions agree with TRBD1. The receptor comes from a female donor who received the yellow fever vaccine. The CDR3 nucleotides read TGTGCCATCAGTGCGACAGGGGGCCCCCCTACCTTC. Protein: CAISATGGPPTF.